These T cell receptor beta chains were read from a single sample in a study of blood T cell repertoires in COVID-19. The method was immunoSEQ multiplex PCR; TCRdb's version includes in-frame clones alone and lacks a portion of them. The sample yields roughly 89,000 clones, less than 85% seen once. Source material: peripheral blood. These receptors came from a woman aged 70 to 79 with acute or convalescent COVID-19. Each CDR3 is given with its conserved first and last residue.

J: TRBJ2-3
V: TRBV7-3
length: 16
CDR3: CASKLKGDLSGDTQYF

J: TRBJ1-4
V: TRBV28
length: 15
CDR3: CASSLGGAGDEKLFF

J: TRBJ2-2
V: TRBV11-2
length: 14
CDR3: CASSPTGYTGELFF

J: TRBJ1-1
V: TRBV27
length: 13
CDR3: CASSSFSKTDVFF

J: TRBJ2-1
V: TRBV29-1
length: 14
CDR3: CSVVAQGALNEQFF

J: TRBJ1-5
V: TRBV19
length: 15
CDR3: CASSPTGGYYQPQHF

J: TRBJ2-5
V: TRBV7-6
length: 17
CDR3: CASSQTPAGTGTETQYF

J: TRBJ2-7
V: TRBV9
length: 14
CDR3: CASSLGGILGEQYF

J: TRBJ1-2
V: TRBV10-3
length: 15
CDR3: CAISDPGQGPYGYTF

J: TRBJ1-5
V: TRBV6-5
length: 14
CDR3: CASSLQDSNQPQHF

J: TRBJ2-2
V: TRBV5-1
length: 16
CDR3: CASRSNLGQQTGELFF

J: TRBJ2-1
V: TRBV7-8
length: 14
CDR3: CASSLRTSGNEQFF

J: TRBJ2-5
V: TRBV18
length: 14
CDR3: CASSPTDREETQYF

J: TRBJ2-7
V: TRBV6-5
length: 15
CDR3: CASSLPGTPTYEQYF

J: TRBJ2-7
V: TRBV4-2
length: 16
CDR3: CASSQDLGTVDYEQYF

J: TRBJ2-3
V: TRBV29-1
length: 15
CDR3: CSANRGGSGTDTQYF

J: TRBJ2-2
V: TRBV7-6
length: 17
CDR3: CASSLDSGGSPTGELFF

J: TRBJ1-5
V: TRBV27
length: 13
CDR3: CASSSTVNQPQHF

J: TRBJ2-7
V: TRBV4-3
length: 13
CDR3: CASSQGEGREQYF

J: TRBJ1-6
V: TRBV6-5
length: 14
CDR3: CASTSTGDNSPLHF

J: TRBJ2-3
V: TRBV4-1
length: 16
CDR3: CASSPRLAGGLDTQYF

J: TRBJ2-2
V: TRBV7-9
length: 14
CDR3: CASSSGLATGELFF

J: TRBJ2-7
V: TRBV24-1
length: 14
CDR3: CATSDSGSVYEQYF

J: TRBJ2-1
V: TRBV6-5
length: 13
CDR3: CASSPRESNEQFF

J: TRBJ1-6
V: TRBV28
length: 19
CDR3: CASSASQGPSYSYNSPLHF

J: TRBJ2-7
V: TRBV25-1
length: 14
CDR3: CASTKGGTGYEQYF

J: TRBJ2-7
V: TRBV3-1/TRBV3-2
length: 14
CDR3: CASSQDLGVAGLYF

J: TRBJ2-7
V: TRBV5-5
length: 13
CDR3: CASHDRMLGEQYF

J: TRBJ2-1
V: TRBV2
length: 15
CDR3: CASSERQGTYNEQFF

J: TRBJ1-2
V: TRBV4-2
length: 16
CDR3: CASSQDIRTANYGYTF

J: TRBJ2-1
V: TRBV5-1
length: 15
CDR3: CASSLGQGARDEQFF

J: TRBJ1-6
V: TRBV7-3
length: 14
CDR3: CASSIGIRNSPLHF

J: TRBJ1-2
V: TRBV18
length: 13
CDR3: CASSPLDSYGYTF

J: TRBJ1-5
V: TRBV28
length: 14
CDR3: CASSAQGINQPQHF

J: TRBJ1-5
V: TRBV4-1
length: 13
CDR3: CASSPWENQPQHF

J: TRBJ2-7
V: TRBV2
length: 11
CDR3: CASVRGQRKYF

J: TRBJ2-3
V: TRBV20-1
length: 13
CDR3: CSASFVTTDTQYF

J: TRBJ2-1
V: TRBV29-1
length: 12
CDR3: CSVERVYNEQFF

J: TRBJ1-2
V: TRBV5-4
length: 15
CDR3: CASSPVGQGTSGYTF

J: TRBJ1-4
V: TRBV28
length: 15
CDR3: CASSLTHPGWEKLFF

J: TRBJ1-5
V: TRBV7-2
length: 13
CDR3: CASSGAGGTPQHF

J: TRBJ1-2
V: TRBV7-2
length: 15
CDR3: CASSLVMGGWDGYTF

J: TRBJ1-5
V: TRBV30
length: 14
CDR3: CAWSVPGAYQPQHF

J: TRBJ1-5
V: TRBV6-5
length: 13
CDR3: CASRTTVFQPQHF

J: TRBJ2-7
V: TRBV12-2
length: 17
CDR3: CASRLAIEQGPSYEQYF

J: TRBJ1-5
V: TRBV6-6
length: 13
CDR3: CASGDRRDQPQHF

J: TRBJ2-7
V: TRBV2
length: 15
CDR3: CASSDWAETSYEQYF

J: TRBJ2-3
V: TRBV18
length: 18
CDR3: CASSPTSGNRGMTDTQYF

J: TRBJ2-5
V: TRBV19
length: 14
CDR3: CASSIGGAGETQYF